Listed below are T cell receptor beta chains from one sample, sequenced in a study of T cell responses to AZD1222 COVID-19 vaccine. The method was immunoSEQ multiplex PCR; TCRdb's version includes in-frame clones alone and lacks a portion of them. The sample shows under 120,000 clones, 90% to 95% of them seen only once. The sequenced sample was peripheral blood, obtained on day 0 of AZD1222 vaccination. The receptors here all came from an adult in good health. The CDR3 runs from the conserved cysteine through the conserved F or W. A D gene is named only where the DNA matches it firmly. Clone size appears in some rows only: once, few, many, or a class for an expanded clone.

abundance	v_gene	d_gene	j_gene	CDR3nt	CDR3aa
-	TRBV5-1	-	TRBJ1-4	TGCGCCAGCAGCTTGGATCAAGAAAAACTGTTTTTT	CASSLDQEKLFF
-	TRBV15	TRBD1	TRBJ1-5	TGTGCCACCAGCGGAGAGACAGGGGGAGAATATAGCAATCAGCCCCAGCATTTT	CATSGETGGEYSNQPQHF
-	TRBV27	TRBD2	TRBJ2-2	TGTGCCAGCAGTTTTTTGGCGGGAGGGCCGGGCACCGGGGAGCTGTTTTTT	CASSFLAGGPGTGELFF
-	TRBV30	TRBD2	TRBJ2-1	TGTGCCTGGAGTGCCCCGGGACTACATGGGGGCAATGAGCAGTTCTTC	CAWSAPGLHGGNEQFF
-	TRBV5-5	-	TRBJ1-1	TGTGCCAGCAGGGTTGGGGCCGGCTTTTCGAACACTGAAGCTTTCTTT	CASRVGAGFSNTEAFF
-	TRBV27	-	TRBJ1-4	TGTGCCAGCAGTTCTTGGCAGGGAGAGGTAAAACTGTTTTTT	CASSSWQGEVKLFF
-	TRBV6-2/TRBV6-3	TRBD1	TRBJ1-2	TGTGCCAGCAGTTCGGACAGGTACTATGGCTACACCTTC	CASSSDRYYGYTF
-	TRBV28	TRBD1	TRBJ2-6	TGTGCCAGCAACAGGGGTTCTGGGGCCAACGTCCTGACTTTC	CASNRGSGANVLTF
-	TRBV28	-	TRBJ1-5	TGTGCCAGCGGCCTATATAGCAATCAGCCCCAGCATTTT	CASGLYSNQPQHF
-	TRBV14	-	TRBJ1-2	TGTGCCAGCAGCCAACCAGGGGCTGGCTACACCTTC	CASSQPGAGYTF
few	TRBV6-1	-	TRBJ2-1	TGTGCCAGCAGTGATCTTGCAGGGACCGGTCACAATGAGCAGTTCTTC	CASSDLAGTGHNEQFF
-	TRBV19	-	TRBJ2-1	TGTGCCAGTAGTATAGGTTGGGCAGACAGCTCCTACAATGAGCAGTTCTTC	CASSIGWADSSYNEQFF
-	TRBV2	-	TRBJ1-6	TGTGCCAGCAGTGTCCAGGCAACATCCAATTCACCCCTCCACTTT	CASSVQATSNSPLHF
once	TRBV28	-	TRBJ1-5	TGTGCCAGCGACGAGAGACCGGATCAGCCCCAGCATTTT	CASDERPDQPQHF
-	TRBV3-1/TRBV3-2	-	TRBJ2-5	TGTGCCAGCAGCCAATTCGCAGGAACAGGCCTGTCCCAAGAGACCCAGTACTTC	CASSQFAGTGLSQETQYF
-	TRBV5-1	-	TRBJ1-3	TGCGCCAGCAGCTCCTCAGGGGTCGCTGGAAACACCATATATTTT	CASSSSGVAGNTIYF
-	TRBV3-1/TRBV3-2	TRBD1	TRBJ1-1	TGTGCCAGCAGCCATACGACAGGGACGATTGGTCTTAAAGCTTTCTTT	CASSHTTGTIGLKAFF
-	TRBV4-3	-	TRBJ1-6	TGCGCCAGCAGCCAAGATCCCGCGGAGGGTTCACCCCTCCACTTT	CASSQDPAEGSPLHF
-	TRBV6-1	-	TRBJ1-6	TGTGCCAGCAGTGGAGGTGTGGGGGTAAATAATTCACCCCTCCACTTT	CASSGGVGVNNSPLHF
-	TRBV18	-	TRBJ1-5	TGTGCCAGCTCACCACAAGGGTTTGGGGGCAATCAGCCCCAGCATTTT	CASSPQGFGGNQPQHF
-	TRBV19	-	TRBJ2-1	TGTGCCAGTAGTTTACCCCAGACCCCCTACAATGAGCAGTTCTTC	CASSLPQTPYNEQFF
-	TRBV5-4	-	TRBJ1-1	TGTGCCAGCAGCTTGGGGGGTCCGATGAACACTGAAGCTTTCTTT	CASSLGGPMNTEAFF
-	TRBV6-6	TRBD2	TRBJ2-1	TGTGCCAGCAGTCTGACTAGCGGGGGGACCAGCTCCTACAATGAGCAGTTCTTC	CASSLTSGGTSSYNEQFF
-	TRBV19	-	TRBJ1-1	TGTGCCAGTATAGATGGTTTCGGGCCCGAAGCTTTCTTT	CASIDGFGPEAFF
-	TRBV20-1	-	TRBJ1-2	TGCAGTGCTGCAGGGGAATCGGGCTACACCTTC	CSAAGESGYTF
-	TRBV27	-	TRBJ1-6	TGTGCCAGCAGTTCTAATTCACCCCTCCACTTT	CASSSNSPLHF
-	TRBV19	TRBD1	TRBJ2-2	TGTGCCAGTAGCCAGGGCACTTGGACAGGGAACACCGGGGAGCTGTTTTTT	CASSQGTWTGNTGELFF
-	TRBV6-1	-	TRBJ1-2	TGTGCCAGCAGTGAAGCTGGGTCCTATGGCTACACCTTC	CASSEAGSYGYTF
-	TRBV6-2/TRBV6-3	-	TRBJ2-5	TGTGCCAGCAGTCCCAGAGAGACCCAGTACTTC	CASSPRETQYF
-	TRBV7-8	-	TRBJ2-7	TGTGCCAGCAGCTTATTTTCAGGGGTAACCTACGAGCAGTACTTC	CASSLFSGVTYEQYF
once	TRBV5-1	-	TRBJ1-2	TGCGCCAGCAGCTTGGCCGGCGTGGAGGATGGCTACACCTTC	CASSLAGVEDGYTF
-	TRBV11-2	-	TRBJ1-4	TGTGCCAGCAGCACTAGAGAGACAGAAAAACTGTTTTTT	CASSTRETEKLFF
-	TRBV18	-	TRBJ2-3	TGTGCCAGCTCACTGGGGTATACAGATACGCAGTATTTT	CASSLGYTDTQYF
-	TRBV28	TRBD1	TRBJ2-3	TGTGCCAGCAGTACCCACAGGGGACGGACAGATACGCAGTATTTT	CASSTHRGRTDTQYF
-	TRBV24-1	-	TRBJ2-1	TGTGCCACCAGTGATTTGGGGCCGCCCTACAATGAGCAGTTCTTC	CATSDLGPPYNEQFF
-	TRBV6-5	-	TRBJ1-1	TGTGCCAGCAGTTACCGCGGGATCTCAATGAACACTGAAGCTTTCTTT	CASSYRGISMNTEAFF
few	TRBV5-1	-	TRBJ1-1	TGCGCCAGCAGCTTGGATTCCGGGATGAACACTGAAGCTTTCTTT	CASSLDSGMNTEAFF
few	TRBV6-2/TRBV6-3	TRBD1	TRBJ1-5	TGTGCCAGCAGTTACAGACAGGGACGTCAGCCCCAGCATTTT	CASSYRQGRQPQHF
once	TRBV7-9	-	TRBJ1-4	TGTGCCAGCAGCTTAATTACGACTTTAGGAAATGAAAAACTGTTTTTT	CASSLITTLGNEKLFF
-	TRBV7-9	-	TRBJ1-5	TGTGCCAGCAGCTTGGAGGCCAGGGGAAGGGGTCAGCCCCAGCATTTT	CASSLEARGRGQPQHF
-	TRBV28	-	TRBJ1-5	TGTGCCAGCGGGGGGGGACATCCCTATCAGCCCCAGCATTTT	CASGGGHPYQPQHF
-	TRBV4-2	TRBD2	TRBJ2-7	TGTGCCAGCAGCCAACCCGGGACTAGCGGATCCTACGAGCAGTACTTC	CASSQPGTSGSYEQYF
-	TRBV11-3	TRBD1	TRBJ2-1	TGTGCCAGCAGCTTGGGGACAGTTAATGAGCAGTTCTTC	CASSLGTVNEQFF
-	TRBV5-1	TRBD2	TRBJ2-3	TGCGCCAGCAGCTGGACTAGCGGGGCCACAGATACGCAGTATTTT	CASSWTSGATDTQYF
-	TRBV7-9	-	TRBJ2-5	TGTGCCAGCAGCTTTAGTGGGACAAGGCGGGAGACCCAGTACTTC	CASSFSGTRRETQYF
once	TRBV4-1	TRBD1	TRBJ2-5	TGCGCCAGCAGCCTCGGGACAGGGGCCGAGACCCAGTACTTC	CASSLGTGAETQYF
-	TRBV28	-	TRBJ1-3	TGTGCCAGCAGCACCCCTGATCGGAGTAACGGGGGAAACACCATATATTTT	CASSTPDRSNGGNTIYF
-	TRBV27	-	TRBJ1-6	TGTGCCAGCAGTGAAATCCGGGGGTATAATTCACCCCTCCACTTT	CASSEIRGYNSPLHF
-	TRBV20-1	TRBD2	TRBJ2-1	TGCAGTGCTAGTAGGCTAGCGGGGGTCAATGAGCAGTTCTTC	CSASRLAGVNEQFF
-	TRBV9	-	TRBJ2-1	TGTGCCAGCAGCGTAGGGGGCAGGGGAGGCAATGAGCAGTTCTTC	CASSVGGRGGNEQFF
-	TRBV3-1/TRBV3-2	-	TRBJ1-6	TGTGCCAGCAGCCGCGGGGGCTATAATTCACCCCTCCACTTT	CASSRGGYNSPLHF
-	TRBV9	TRBD1	TRBJ1-6	TGTGCCAGCAGCGCCGGACAGGGATCGTATAATTCACCCCTCCACTTT	CASSAGQGSYNSPLHF
-	TRBV7-9	TRBD2	TRBJ2-7	TGTGCCAGCAGCTTACGGTACGGGGGGTCCGCCGAGCAGTACTTC	CASSLRYGGSAEQYF
-	TRBV2	TRBD1	TRBJ2-5	TGTGCCAGCAGTGCAGACAGGGGAGAAGAGACCCAGTACTTC	CASSADRGEETQYF
-	TRBV24-1	-	TRBJ2-7	TGTGCCACCAGTGATCCCCGTTTCTACGAGCAGTACTTC	CATSDPRFYEQYF